This entry describes one T cell receptor (beta chain). The target of this receptor is not known. Nothing much larger sits one base from this clone, and base qualities are not available. CDR1 and CDR2 are drawn from the germline V gene: KGHSH, LQKENI. The V end loses 3 bases and the J end loses 2 bases, and a stretch of 11 bases separates them. From cysteine to phenylalanine, the CDR3 is 15 amino acids long. CDR3 DNA is the only sequence kept; it has 45 bases, read in frame from the first base. TCRbeta CDR3 regions were amplified from genomic DNA using the immunoSEQ Assay, a bias-controlled multiplex PCR. Concerning the study's data processing: The number of nucleated cells in each sample was estimated from the amplification of reference gene primers within the assay. To quantify the absolute abundance of each unique TCRbeta CDR3 rearrangement, sequence reads were collapsed and filtered. Productive Simpson clonality was computed per sample as the square root of Simpson's diversity index over productive rearrangements. TCRdb carries this immuneACCESS record with in-frame sequences only. Its versions omit some clonotypes, under half of them owing to an unresolved V gene in the studies checked, with the rest unexplained. V, J and clone size derive from that table, while D and trimming were established from the DNA sequence. The sample table holds around 230,000 clones, of which roughly 80% were seen once. 2% to 3% of the sample is taken by the ten largest.

Each collaborating institution followed its own protocols to collect whole blood in K2EDTA tubes. For TCRbeta analysis, collaborators shipped samples in one of three forms: frozen whole blood, isolated PBMCs, or DNA extracted from either of those sample types. This sample stems from a study of blood T cell repertoires in COVID-19 (dated by TCRdb to the early 2020s). With respect to the entire study: Samples covering the acute and convalescent phases of COVID-19 were provided by collaborators in the United States, Italy and Spain. The material from the prospective study consisted of cDNA or gDNA derived from T cells, B-cell-depleted T cells, or PBMCs. Subjects who had been exposed to COVID-19, were actively infected with it, or had recovered from it provided the deeply sampled blood TCRbeta repertoires that made up the dataset. The repertoires were released in a freely available public database meant as a resource for research on the immune response to SARS-CoV-2. Samples came from the ongoing ImmuneRACE study (first 160 participants) plus 1,254 subjects from 6 global collaborators. Nearly every sample came with metadata listing a de-identified subject ID, COVID-19 status, age in years and sex. HLA class I and class II types, where available, came from metadata supplied by the sample provider rather than from assay-based typing.

Broad study findings and their caveats: The amount of clinical and demographic metadata varied by source and participant and was provided uncurated.

This sequence uses TRBV18 and TRBJ1-5; matching of 6 bases hints at TRBD1 as the D gene. The sample comprised peripheral blood. This sequence was found in a middle-aged woman with active or convalescent COVID-19. The DNA reads TGTGCCAGCTCACCGGGCTCAGGGGGCAATCAGCCCCAGCATTTT. Its translation reads: CASSPGSGGNQPQHF.